The text below deals with one TCR beta chain. Its antigen remains unknown. The data were taken from a study of CD8+ T cells in alopecia areata. Study in general: Dosing spanned 6 to 18 months on tofacitinib, then 6 months off drug. Treated patients were scored for severity by percent of scalp affected.

Study results and caveats: It was less clear whether patients shared TCRs than it was in mice, possibly because of HLA. Compared with normal scalp, lesional scalp had higher clonality and more expanded CD8+ clones.

Isolated RNA was reverse transcribed into cDNA used as the sequencing template. Sequencing was performed with immunoSEQ multiplex PCR; in TCRdb, only in-frame clones are kept and a portion is missing. The sample carries about 210,000 clones, 55% to 70% recorded once. The CDR3 has 12 amino acids. V was shortened by 4 bases and J by 10 bases, with 13 bases between the two germline ends. CDR1 and CDR2 (germline): SNHLY, FYNNEI. Treatment reported: oral pan-JAK inhibitor, 5-10 mg twice daily. Sequencing used CD4+ T cells sorted from blood, obtained at week 4, from a patient treated with tofacitinib. The gene calls are TRBV2 and TRBJ1-2, with a possible D match to TRBD1 (6 bases). The receptor's source is a human donor with alopecia areata. The CDR3 region is CASSGQGRDYTF. DNA of the CDR3: TGTGCCAGCAGTGGTCAGGGGAGGGACTACACCTTC.